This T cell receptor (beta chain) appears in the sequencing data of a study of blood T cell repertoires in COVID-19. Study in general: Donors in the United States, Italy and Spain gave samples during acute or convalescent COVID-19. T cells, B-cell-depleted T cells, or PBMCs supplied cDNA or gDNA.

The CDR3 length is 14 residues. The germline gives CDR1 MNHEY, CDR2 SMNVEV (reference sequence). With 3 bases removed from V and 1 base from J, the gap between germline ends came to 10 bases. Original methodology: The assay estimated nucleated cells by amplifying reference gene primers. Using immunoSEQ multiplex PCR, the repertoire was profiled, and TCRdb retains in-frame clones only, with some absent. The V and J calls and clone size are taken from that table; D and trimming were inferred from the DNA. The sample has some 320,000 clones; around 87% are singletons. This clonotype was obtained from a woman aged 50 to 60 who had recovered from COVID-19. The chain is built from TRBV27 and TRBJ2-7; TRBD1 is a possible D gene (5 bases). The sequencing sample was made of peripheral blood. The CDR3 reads CASSLATGSYEQYF. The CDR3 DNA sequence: TGTGCCAGCAGTTTGGCAACAGGATCCTACGAGCAGTACTTC.